What follows is one T cell receptor beta chain and its context. Generated by immunoSEQ multiplex PCR, the TCRdb table keeps only in-frame clones and is missing some. The sample has roughly 250,000 clones; around 82% are singletons. The sample comes from a study of Tregs in tolerant kidney transplant recipients. V shed 5 bases and J 6 bases; nucleotides not matched to a gene: 6. CDR1 is SNHLY and CDR2 is FYNNEI in the germline V gene. The CDR3 loop spans 14 amino acids. The specimen was CD4+ T cells from blood. The J gene is TRBJ2-1, the V gene TRBV2; TRBD2 matches 8 bases. This sequence was found in a human donor in good health. The DNA of the CDR3 is TGTGCCAGCAGTTCGGGACTAGGGAGCAATGAGCAGTTCTTC. This translates into CASSSGLGSNEQFF.